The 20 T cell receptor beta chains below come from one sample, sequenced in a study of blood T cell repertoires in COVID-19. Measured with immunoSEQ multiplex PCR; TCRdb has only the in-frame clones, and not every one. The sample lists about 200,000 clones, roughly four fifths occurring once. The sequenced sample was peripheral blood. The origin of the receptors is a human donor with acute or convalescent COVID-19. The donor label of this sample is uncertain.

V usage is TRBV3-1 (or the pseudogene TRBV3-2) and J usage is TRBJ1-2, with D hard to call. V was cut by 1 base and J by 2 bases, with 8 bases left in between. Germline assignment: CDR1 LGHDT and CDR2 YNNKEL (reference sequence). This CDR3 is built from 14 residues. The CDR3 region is CASSQGRWNYGYTF. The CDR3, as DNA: TGTGCCAGCAGCCAAGGGCGGTGGAACTATGGCTACACCTTC.

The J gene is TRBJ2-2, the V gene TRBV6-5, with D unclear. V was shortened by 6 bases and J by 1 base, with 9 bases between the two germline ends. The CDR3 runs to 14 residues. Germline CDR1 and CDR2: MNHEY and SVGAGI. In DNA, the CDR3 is TGTGCCAGCAGCTCGCAGGTGAACACCGGGGAGCTGTTTTTT. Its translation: CASSSQVNTGELFF.

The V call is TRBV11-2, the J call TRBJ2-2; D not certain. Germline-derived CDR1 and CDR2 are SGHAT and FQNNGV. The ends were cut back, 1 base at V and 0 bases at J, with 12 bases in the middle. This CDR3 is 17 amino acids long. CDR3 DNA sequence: TGTGCCAGCAGCTTAGGGGCCTTTACCACGAACACCGGGGAGCTGTTTTTT. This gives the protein CASSLGAFTTNTGELFF.

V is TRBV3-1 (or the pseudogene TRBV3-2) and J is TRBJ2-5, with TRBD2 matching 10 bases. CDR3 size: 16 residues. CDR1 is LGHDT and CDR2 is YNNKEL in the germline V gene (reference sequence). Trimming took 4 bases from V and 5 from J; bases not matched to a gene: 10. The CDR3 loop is CASSPRTSGGGETQYF. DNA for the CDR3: TGTGCCAGCAGCCCCCGGACTAGCGGAGGGGGGGAGACCCAGTACTTC.

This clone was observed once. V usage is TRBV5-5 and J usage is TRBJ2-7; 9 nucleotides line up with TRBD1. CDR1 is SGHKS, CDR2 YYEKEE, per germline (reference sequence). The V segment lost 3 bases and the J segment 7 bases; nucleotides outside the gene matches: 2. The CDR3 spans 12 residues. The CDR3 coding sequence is TGTGCCAGCAGCTGGACAGGGGAGGAGCAGTACTTC. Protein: CASSWTGEEQYF.

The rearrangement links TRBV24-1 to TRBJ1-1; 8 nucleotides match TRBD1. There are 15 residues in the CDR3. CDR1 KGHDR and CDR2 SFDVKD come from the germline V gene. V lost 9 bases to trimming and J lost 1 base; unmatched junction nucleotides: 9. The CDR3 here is CATESSGQGNTEAFF. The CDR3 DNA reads TGTGCCACCGAAAGCTCAGGACAGGGGAACACTGAAGCTTTCTTT.

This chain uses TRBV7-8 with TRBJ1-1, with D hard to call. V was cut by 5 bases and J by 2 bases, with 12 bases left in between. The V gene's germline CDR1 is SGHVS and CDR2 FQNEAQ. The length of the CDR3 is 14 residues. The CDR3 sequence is CASSPRNTNTEAFF. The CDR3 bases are TGTGCCAGCAGCCCCAGGAATACTAACACTGAAGCTTTCTTT.

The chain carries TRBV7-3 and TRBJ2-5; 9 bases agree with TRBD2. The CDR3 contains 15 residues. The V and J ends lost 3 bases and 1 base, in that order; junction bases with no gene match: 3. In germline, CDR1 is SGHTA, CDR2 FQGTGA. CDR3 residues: CASSLYSGSQETQYF. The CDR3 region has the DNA TGTGCCAGCAGCTTGTATAGCGGGAGCCAAGAGACCCAGTACTTC.

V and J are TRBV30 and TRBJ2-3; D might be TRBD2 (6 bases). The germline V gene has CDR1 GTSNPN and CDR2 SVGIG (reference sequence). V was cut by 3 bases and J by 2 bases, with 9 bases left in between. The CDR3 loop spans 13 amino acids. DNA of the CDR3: TGTGCCTGGAGCGGACTACACACAGATACGCAGTATTTT. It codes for CAWSGLHTDTQYF.

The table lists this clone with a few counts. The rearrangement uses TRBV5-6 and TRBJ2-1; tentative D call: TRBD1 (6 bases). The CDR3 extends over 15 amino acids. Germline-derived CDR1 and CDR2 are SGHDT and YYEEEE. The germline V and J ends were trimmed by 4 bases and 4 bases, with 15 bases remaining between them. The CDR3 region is CASSQGHFVYNEQFF. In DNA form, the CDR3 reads TGTGCCAGCAGCCAGGGACACTTCGTGTACAATGAGCAGTTCTTC.

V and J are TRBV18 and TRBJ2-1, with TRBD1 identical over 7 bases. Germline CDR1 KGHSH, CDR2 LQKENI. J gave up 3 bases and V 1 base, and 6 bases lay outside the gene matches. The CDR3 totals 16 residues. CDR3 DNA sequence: TGTGCCAGCTCACCACTCGACAGGGCTTTCTACAATGAGCAGTTCTTC. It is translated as CASSPLDRAFYNEQFF.

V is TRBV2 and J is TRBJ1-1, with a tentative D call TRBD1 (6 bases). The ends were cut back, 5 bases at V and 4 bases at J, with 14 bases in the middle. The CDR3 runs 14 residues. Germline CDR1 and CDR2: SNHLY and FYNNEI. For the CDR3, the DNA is TGTGCCAGCAGTTCTGGGGGGGGCTTCACTGAAGCTTTCTTT. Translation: CASSSGGGFTEAFF.

CDR3 coding DNA: TGTGCCAGTAGTCCGGCGGTACTCACTCCAGATCAGCCCCAGCATTTT. Translating it yields CASSPAVLTPDQPQHF. The chain employs TRBV19 and TRBJ1-5; D is undetermined. The CDR3 length is 16 residues. V lost 5 bases to trimming and J lost 5 bases, with 19 bases between them. Germline CDR1 and CDR2: LNHDA and SQIVND (reference sequence).

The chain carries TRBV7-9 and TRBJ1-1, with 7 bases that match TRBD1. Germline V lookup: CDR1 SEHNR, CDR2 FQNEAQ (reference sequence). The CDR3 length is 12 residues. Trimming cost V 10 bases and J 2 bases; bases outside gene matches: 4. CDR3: CATGDRNTEAFF. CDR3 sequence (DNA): TGTGCCACAGGGGACAGAAACACTGAAGCTTTCTTT.

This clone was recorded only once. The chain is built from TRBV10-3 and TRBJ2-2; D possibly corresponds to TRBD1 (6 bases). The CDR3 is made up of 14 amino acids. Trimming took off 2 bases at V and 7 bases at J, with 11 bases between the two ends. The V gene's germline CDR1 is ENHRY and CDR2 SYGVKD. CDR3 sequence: CAISEPSRGGELFF. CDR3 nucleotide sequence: TGTGCCATCAGTGAGCCTTCCAGGGGCGGGGAGCTGTTTTTT.

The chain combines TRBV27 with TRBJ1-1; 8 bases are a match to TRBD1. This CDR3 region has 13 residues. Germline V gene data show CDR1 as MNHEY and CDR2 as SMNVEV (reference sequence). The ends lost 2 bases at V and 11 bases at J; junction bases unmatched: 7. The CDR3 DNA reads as TGTGCCAGCAGTTTAACGACAGGGGAGAAGGCTTTCTTT. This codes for CASSLTTGEKAFF.

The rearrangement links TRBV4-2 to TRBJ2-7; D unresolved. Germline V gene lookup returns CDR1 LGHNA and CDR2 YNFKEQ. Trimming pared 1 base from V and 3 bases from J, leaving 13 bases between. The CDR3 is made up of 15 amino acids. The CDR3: CASSQVDGEGYEQYF. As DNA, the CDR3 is TGTGCCAGCAGCCAAGTTGATGGAGAAGGCTACGAGCAGTACTTC.

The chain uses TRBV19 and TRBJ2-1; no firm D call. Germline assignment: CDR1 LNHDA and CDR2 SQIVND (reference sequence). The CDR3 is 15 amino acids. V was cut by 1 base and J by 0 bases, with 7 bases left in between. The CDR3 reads CASSIGSISYNEQFF. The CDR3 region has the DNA TGTGCCAGTAGTATAGGTAGCATCTCCTACAATGAGCAGTTCTTC.

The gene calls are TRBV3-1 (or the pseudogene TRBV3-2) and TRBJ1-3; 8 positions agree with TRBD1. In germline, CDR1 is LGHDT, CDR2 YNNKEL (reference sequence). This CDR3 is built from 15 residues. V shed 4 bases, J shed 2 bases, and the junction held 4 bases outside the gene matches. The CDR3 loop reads CASSPSDRAGNTIYF. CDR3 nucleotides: TGTGCCAGCAGCCCCTCGGACAGGGCTGGAAACACCATATATTTT.

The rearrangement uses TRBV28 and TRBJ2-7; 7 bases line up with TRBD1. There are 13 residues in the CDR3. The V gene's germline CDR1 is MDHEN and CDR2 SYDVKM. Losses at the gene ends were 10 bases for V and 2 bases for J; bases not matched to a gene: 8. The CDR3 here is CATAQGNPYEQYF. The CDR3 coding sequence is TGTGCCACCGCACAGGGGAATCCCTACGAGCAGTACTTC.